The T cell receptor beta chain under discussion was sequenced for a study of CD8+ T cells in alopecia areata. This clone was recorded a few times. Reverse transcribed after extraction, RNA yielded cDNA as the sequencing template. The assay was immunoSEQ multiplex PCR, and TCRdb's table has in-frame clones only and misses some. Among 150,000 to 200,000 clones, about 71% were seen once, and the ten largest hold approximately 0.91%. The treatment was: oral pan-JAK inhibitor, 5-10 mg twice daily. Trimming removed 4 bases from V and 7 bases from J; junction bases left unmatched: 7. The CDR3 covers 13 residues. The germline V gene has CDR1 SGHNT and CDR2 YYREEE (reference sequence).

The receptor comes from a human donor with alopecia areata. Sample: CD4+ T cells sorted from blood, taken at week 4, from a patient treated with tofacitinib. This chain joins TRBV5-4 and TRBJ1-2, with 7 bases fitting TRBD1. CDR3 region: CASSGTVIGGYTF. In DNA, the CDR3 is TGTGCCAGCAGCGGGACAGTGATCGGTGGCTACACCTTC.